In this sample, the clone carrying this T cell receptor (beta chain) turned up many times. The data stem from a study of T cells in Graves' hyperthyroidism and ophthalmopathy. At the level of the study: It was at initial diagnosis, before any treatment, that peripheral blood was collected.

Exclusion of a patient resulted from uncontrolled infection, other autoimmune disease, pregnancy or lactation. Orbital computed tomography and thyroid ultrasound, together with serum TRAb and thyroxine and clinical symptoms, were used for diagnoses. PBMCs were sourced from roughly 9.1 ml fresh peripheral blood. This CDR3 has 12 residues. The V end was cut by 2 bases, the J end by 2 bases, with 4 bases between. Using RNA transcripts as the source, TCR beta CDR3 regions were amplified. HTBI primers were employed in a first-round RT-PCR of the TCR CDR3. TCRdb re-analysed the multiplex PCR reads in MiXCR, keeping a single row per CDR3 protein. This table holds approximately 600,000 distinct CDR3 sequences, around 15% found once.

Sequenced material: blood. The chain carries TRBV12-3 or TRBV12-4 and TRBJ2-7; no firm D call. The TCR comes from a woman in her 40s with Graves' ophthalmopathy. In DNA, the CDR3 is TGTGCCAGCAGTTTATCAGCCTACGAGCAGTACTTC. It codes for CASSLSAYEQYF.